The 26 T cell receptor beta chains below were found in one sample sequenced in a study of Graves' ophthalmopathy and Graves' hyperthyroidism. TCR beta CDR3 regions were amplified from RNA transcripts. RT-PCR with HTBI primers came first, then second-round multiplex PCR. TCRdb analysed the multiplex PCR reads with MiXCR anew, one entry per CDR3 protein. The sample has approximately 460,000 distinct CDR3 sequences; roughly 14% are singletons. The sample was blood. All receptors derive from a woman in her twenties or thirties with Graves' ophthalmopathy.

Concerning this clonotype: A read error is possible here, since a much larger clone lies one base away. The V and J genes are TRBV6-1 and TRBJ2-7, with D possibly matching TRBD1 (5 bases). V was shortened by 6 bases and J by 2 bases, with 11 bases between the two germline ends. The CDR3 runs 13 residues. Germline V gene sequence: CDR1 MNHNS, CDR2 SASEGT. This chain's CDR3 is CASRIGVPYEQYF. CDR3 DNA: TGTGCCAGCAGGATAGGGGTGCCCTACGAGCAGTACTTC.

This clonotype showed up many times. The rearrangement uses TRBV6-2 or TRBV6-3 and TRBJ2-7; 9 bases align to TRBD2. J gave up 2 bases and V 0 bases, and 5 bases lay outside the gene matches. Germline V gene data show CDR1 as MNHEY and CDR2 as SVGEGT. The CDR3 spans 16 residues. The CDR3 sequence is CASSYSPSGTTYEQYF. The CDR3 DNA follows: TGTGCCAGCAGTTACTCGCCTAGCGGGACTACCTACGAGCAGTACTTC.

This clonotype was seen ten or more times. V usage is TRBV24-1 and J usage is TRBJ2-7; 10 bases fit TRBD1. Germline CDR1 is KGHDR and CDR2 is SFDVKD. The CDR3 is made up of 15 amino acids. The V gene end was trimmed by 3 bases and the J gene end by 3 bases; junction bases not matched to a gene: 4. CDR3 residues: CATSDPGQGFYEQYF. Here the CDR3 DNA reads TGTGCCACCAGTGATCCGGGACAGGGGTTCTACGAGCAGTACTTC.

In its sample, this clonotype was seen a few times. J is TRBJ2-7 and V is TRBV25-1; the match to TRBD1 covers 8 bases. After removal of 8 bases from V and 2 bases from J, the junction contained 8 bases not matched to a gene. Germline CDR1 reads MGHDK; CDR2 reads SYGVNS. CDR3 length: 14 amino acids. The CDR3 DNA reads as TGTGCCAGCGCACAGACAGGGGTGGCCTACGAGCAGTACTTC. It is translated as CASAQTGVAYEQYF.

This clonotype turned up a few times. The chain carries TRBV18 and TRBJ1-2; D perhaps matches TRBD1 (5 bases). CDR3 length: 16 residues. Per germline, CDR1 KGHSH and CDR2 LQKENI. The V and J ends lost 2 bases and 3 bases respectively, with 16 bases between them. CDR3 in DNA: TGTGCCAGCTCACCAGGCTTTCAGGGATTCGACTATGGCTACACCTTC. This sequence encodes CASSPGFQGFDYGYTF.

At least ten counts were recorded for this clonotype. CDR3 DNA sequence: TGTGCCAGTGTGTCAGGAGATAGCACCGGGGAGCTGTTTTTT. Its translation is CASVSGDSTGELFF. This sequence joins TRBV6-1 and TRBJ2-2, with no clear D. With 9 bases removed from V and 4 bases from J, the gap between germline ends came to 15 bases. Germline V lookup: CDR1 MNHNS, CDR2 SASEGT. The CDR3 runs 14 residues.

In its sample, this clonotype was seen many times. This chain uses TRBV27 with TRBJ2-7, with D uncertain. Germline lookup yields CDR1 MNHEY and CDR2 SMNVEV (reference sequence). This CDR3 contains 15 residues. Trimming shortened V by 3 bases and J by 2 bases, and 14 bases separated the two germline ends. CDR3 coding DNA: TGTGCCAGCAGTTTTAGAACGAGTGGACCCTACGAGCAGTACTTC. As protein: CASSFRTSGPYEQYF.

This clonotype was counted at least ten times. This rearrangement joins TRBV12-3 or TRBV12-4 to TRBJ2-7; TRBD2 agrees at 8 bases. The CDR3 spans 15 residues. Trimming at V came to 6 bases and at J to 3 bases, leaving 10 bases not matched to a gene. The CDR3: CASRAAGRGVYEQYF. CDR3 DNA: TGTGCCAGCAGAGCCGCTGGGCGGGGGGTCTACGAGCAGTACTTC.

This clonotype was observed many times. The V and J genes are TRBV12-3 or TRBV12-4 and TRBJ1-1; 9 nucleotides agree with TRBD1. After removal of 6 bases from V and 3 bases from J, the junction contained 5 bases not matched to a gene. CDR3 length: 14 amino acids. CDR3 bases: TGTGCCAGCAGACGGACAGGGGTGGACACTGAAGCTTTCTTT. It yields the protein CASRRTGVDTEAFF.

In this sample, this clonotype turned up many times. The chain carries TRBV12-3 or TRBV12-4 and TRBJ1-5, with 7 bases aligning to TRBD1. There are 14 residues in the CDR3. Trimming removed 5 bases from V and 5 bases from J; junction bases left unmatched: 6. CDR3 amino acids: CASSPGDSHQPQHF. CDR3 bases: TGTGCCAGCAGTCCCGGGGACAGCCATCAGCCCCAGCATTTT.

This clonotype was seen many times. This sequence joins TRBV19 and TRBJ1-2; no clear D. The germline V gene encodes CDR1 LNHDA and CDR2 SQIVND (reference sequence). Trimming took off 0 bases at V and 4 bases at J, with 15 bases between the two ends. The CDR3 runs to 16 residues. In DNA, the CDR3 is TGTGCCAGTAGTATAGATCACGGTACTACCCTCTATGGCTACACCTTC. This sequence encodes CASSIDHGTTLYGYTF.

Concerning this clonotype itself: A much larger clone differs by one base, so this may be a read error. The chain employs TRBV24-1 and TRBJ2-2; tentatively, D is TRBD2 (5 bases). Germline-derived CDR1 and CDR2 are KGHDR and SFDVKD. The CDR3 sequence is 15 residues long. CDR3 region: CATSDWRSNTGELCF. CDR3 nucleotides: TGTGCCACCAGTGACTGGAGGTCGAACACCGGGGAGCTGTGTTTT.

This clonotype was picked up a small number of times. The chain carries TRBV4-1 and TRBJ1-2; unclear D gene. Looked up from germline, CDR1 is MGHRA and CDR2 is YSYEKL. The CDR3 is 14 amino acids. The V and J ends lost 6 bases and 0 bases respectively, with 11 bases between them. The CDR3 is CASRRPGTNYGYTF. The CDR3 DNA follows: TGCGCCAGCAGAAGGCCGGGAACTAACTATGGCTACACCTTC.

This clonotype was counted many times. This chain uses TRBV28 with TRBJ2-7; unclear D gene. Trimming pared 8 bases from V and 5 bases from J, leaving 16 bases between. This CDR3 contains 13 residues. Germline V lookup: CDR1 MDHEN, CDR2 SYDVKM. The CDR3 DNA reads as TGTGCCAGCTTACTCTTGGGCCCCCACGAGCAGTACTTC. Amino acid sequence: CASLLLGPHEQYF.

The rearrangement links TRBV28 to TRBJ2-4; D perhaps matches TRBD1 (5 bases). Deletions cut 3 bases from V and 9 bases from J, with 18 bases between. CDR1 MDHEN and CDR2 SYDVKM come from the germline V gene. The CDR3 runs to 15 residues. In nucleotides, the CDR3 is TGTGCCAGCAGTTTGGCAGGGTGGGGAAACGGCATTCAGTACTTC. Translating gives CASSLAGWGNGIQYF.

The genes are TRBV6-1 and TRBJ2-2; D unresolved. CDR1 is MNHNS, CDR2 SASEGT, per germline. V lost 5 bases and J lost 4, with 8 bases in between. The CDR3 has 13 amino acids. CDR3 region: CASSPRTTGELFF. Written as DNA, the CDR3 is TGTGCCAGCAGTCCCCGGACCACCGGGGAGCTGTTTTTT.

This clonotype was seen ten or more times. The rearrangement links TRBV6-2 or TRBV6-3 to TRBJ2-2; 9 nucleotides align to TRBD2. There are 19 residues in the CDR3. Trimming took 6 bases from V and 0 from J; bases not matched to a gene: 14. CDR1 and CDR2 (germline): MNHEY, SVGEGT. The CDR3 bases are TGTGCCAGCAGCCTCGGAATGCAGCGGGGGGCCTCGAACACCGGGGAGCTGTTTTTT. It encodes CASSLGMQRGASNTGELFF.

About this clonotype itself: This could be a read error, since a much larger clone is one nucleotide away. This chain links TRBV25-1 with TRBJ2-5; tentatively, D is TRBD1 (6 bases). Germline V gene lookup returns CDR1 MGHDK and CDR2 SYGVNS. This CDR3 contains 15 residues. For the CDR3, the DNA is TGTGCCAGCAGTGCTTTGGGACAACTGAAAGAGACCCAGGACTTC. Residues: CASSALGQLKETQDF.

This clonotype was found many times. The genes are TRBV20-1 and TRBJ1-2; TRBD1 is a possible D gene (6 bases). Germline CDR1 is DFQATT and CDR2 is SNEGSKA (reference sequence). Trimming removed 7 bases at V and 4 bases at J, with 16 bases between. This CDR3 comprises 13 residues. The CDR3 loop is CSVRDIGGYGYTF. The CDR3 coding sequence is TGCAGTGTCCGGGACATAGGCGGCTATGGCTACACCTTC.

The table lists this clonotype with many counts. The chain recombines TRBV29-1 with TRBJ2-7, with unresolved D. Trimming took 0 bases from V and 1 from J, leaving 13 bases between them. The CDR3 has 15 residues. Germline lookup yields CDR1 SQVTM and CDR2 ANQGSEA. In nucleotides, the CDR3 is TGCAGCGTTGAAGATCGAGACGGTGTTTCCTACGAGCAGTACTTC. It translates to CSVEDRDGVSYEQYF.

This clonotype occurred many times. This sequence joins TRBV12-3 or TRBV12-4 and TRBJ2-2; the D gene is possibly TRBD2 (5 bases). V shed 6 bases and J shed 3 bases, with 11 bases lying between them. The CDR3 runs to 14 residues. Written as DNA, the CDR3 is TGTGCCAGCAGAGGGAGCAGAGACACCGGGGAGCTGTTTTTT. Translating gives CASRGSRDTGELFF.

The rearrangement uses TRBV20-1 and TRBJ1-5; D remains unclear. Trimming removed 2 bases from V and 3 bases from J, with 14 bases in between. Per the germline V gene, CDR1 is DFQATT and CDR2 is SNEGSKA (reference sequence). CDR3 length equals 15 residues. The CDR3 region has the DNA TGCAGTGCTAGATTCCCAGAGGACCACAATCAGCCCCAGCATTTT. Amino acid sequence: CSARFPEDHNQPQHF.

This clonotype was observed at least ten times. The J gene is TRBJ2-5, the V gene TRBV28; 8 bases are a match to TRBD1. CDR1 MDHEN and CDR2 SYDVKM come from the germline V gene. The CDR3 is 14 amino acids. The J segment lost 5 bases and the V segment lost 6 bases, leaving 8 bases of the junction unmatched. CDR3 amino acids: CASSSGQGGETQYF. The CDR3 DNA is TGTGCCAGCAGCTCCGGACAGGGAGGCGAGACCCAGTACTTC.

Ten or more counts support this clonotype. The chain couples TRBV19 to TRBJ1-1, with D perhaps matching TRBD1 (6 bases). The V gene's germline CDR1 is LNHDA and CDR2 SQIVND (reference sequence). This CDR3 region has 17 residues. Trimming pared 5 bases from V and 5 bases from J, leaving 24 bases between. The CDR3 loop is CASSLKRGIRGITEAFF. The CDR3 DNA is TGTGCCAGTAGTCTAAAGAGGGGGATTCGTGGGATTACTGAAGCTTTCTTT.

This clonotype was recorded at least ten times. The chain is built from TRBV27 and TRBJ2-7; D unresolved. Trimming pared 3 bases from V and 0 bases from J, leaving 12 bases between. CDR1 and CDR2 from the germline V gene are MNHEY and SMNVEV (reference sequence). The CDR3 has 15 amino acids. Here the CDR3 DNA reads TGTGCCAGCAGTTTCCGCCCCGAGTCCTCCTACGAGCAGTACTTC. Protein sequence: CASSFRPESSYEQYF.

Remarks on this clonotype: This may stem from a read error, because a much larger clone lies one nucleotide away. The V call is TRBV28, the J call TRBJ2-7, with TRBD2 as a possible D gene (7 bases). Germline lookup yields CDR1 MDHEN and CDR2 SYDVKM. The CDR3 spans 15 residues. CDR3 sequence (DNA): TGTGCCAGCACTTTAGGGGGTAGCGGGCCATACGAGCAGTACTTC. Translated, it gives CASTLGGSGPYEQYF.